These 21 T cell receptor beta chains came from one sample sequenced in a study of T cell repertoires in cytomegalovirus infection. Antigens of these TCRs are unknown. TCRdb re-called the reads with MiXCR, one entry per CDR3 protein. This table has around 570,000 distinct CDR3 sequences, 35% to 50% appearing once. This specimen consisted of cultured PBMCs, obtained from culture after CMV antigen stimulation. The receptors were sampled from a human donor in good health (CMV status not recorded). Some clones in this sample may be carry-over from other donors' samples.

V is TRBV5-6 and J is TRBJ2-4, with no clear D. Trimming shortened V by 2 bases and J by 2 bases, and 8 bases separated the two germline ends. The germline V gene has CDR1 SGHDT and CDR2 YYEEEE. The CDR3 consists of 14 residues. The CDR3: CASSLKVTKNIQYF. In DNA, the CDR3 is TGTGCCAGCAGCTTAAAGGTGACCAAAAACATTCAGTACTTC. The full variable domain, completed using reference TRBV5-6 and TRBJ2-4, is DAGVTQSPTHLIKTRGQQVTLRCSPKSGHDTVSWYQQALGQGPQFIFQYYEEEERQRGNFPDRFSGHQFPNYSSELNVNALLLGDSALYLCASSLKVTKNIQYFGAGTRLSVL.

The chain uses TRBV7-2 and TRBJ2-4; D perhaps matches TRBD2 (6 bases). Germline CDR1 SGHTA, CDR2 FQGNSA. CDR3 length equals 16 residues. V was shortened by 0 bases and J by 6 bases, with 15 bases between the two germline ends. For the CDR3, the DNA is TGTGCCAGCAGCTTAGCCTCCACGGACGGGGGAAACATTCAGTACTTC. It translates to CASSLASTDGGNIQYF.

This clonotype was recorded a few times. This rearrangement joins TRBV6-2 or TRBV6-3 to TRBJ2-2; D is unclear. The length of the CDR3 is 16 residues. Trimming shortened V by 3 bases and J by 2 bases, and 13 bases separated the two germline ends. Per the germline V gene, CDR1 is MNHEY and CDR2 is SVGEGT. The CDR3 DNA follows: TGTGCCAGCAGTTATGAAACTCCCCGAAACACCGGGGAGCTGTTTTTT. Translated: CASSYETPRNTGELFF.

The chain carries TRBV20-1 and TRBJ2-3; 9 nucleotides align to TRBD1. V lost 5 bases to trimming and J lost 3 bases; unmatched junction nucleotides: 9. Looked up from germline, CDR1 is DFQATT and CDR2 is SNEGSKA (reference sequence). The CDR3 runs to 15 residues. CDR3: CSAVATGGYTDTQYF. CDR3 nucleotide sequence: TGCAGTGCTGTCGCTACAGGGGGCTATACAGATACGCAGTATTTT.

J is TRBJ2-1 and V is TRBV20-1; possible D gene TRBD2, 5 bases. CDR1 and CDR2 (germline): DFQATT, SNEGSKA (reference sequence). V was trimmed by 4 bases and J by 2 bases, leaving 15 bases between them. The CDR3 is 15 residues long. The CDR3 is CSATDFGGPYNEQFF. The CDR3 DNA follows: TGCAGTGCTACCGACTTTGGCGGGCCCTACAATGAGCAGTTCTTC.

The CDR3 region has the DNA TGTGCCAGCAGCCGAAGGAGGGATGAGCAGTTCTTC. The encoded protein is CASSRRRDEQFF. The chain links TRBV27 to TRBJ2-1, with D possibly matching TRBD2 (6 bases). This CDR3 is 12 amino acids long. Germline lookup yields CDR1 MNHEY and CDR2 SMNVEV (reference sequence). Trimming stripped 6 bases from V and 8 bases from J, with 11 bases between.

V and J are TRBV20-1 and TRBJ2-7; possible D gene TRBD2, 6 bases. Between the trimmed V and J ends, which lost 6 bases and 1 base, there was a span of 13 bases. The CDR3 is made up of 13 amino acids. The germline V gene has CDR1 DFQATT and CDR2 SNEGSKA (reference sequence). The CDR3 region is CSAYLGTSYEQYF. In nucleotides, the CDR3 is TGCAGTGCGTACCTCGGGACTTCCTACGAGCAGTACTTC.

The CDR3 nucleotides are TGTGCCAGCAGTCCCTTTAGCGGGAGGGACAATGAGCAGTTCTTC. This sequence encodes CASSPFSGRDNEQFF. The gene calls are TRBV6-1 and TRBJ2-1, with TRBD2 matching 11 bases. Germline CDR1 MNHNS, CDR2 SASEGT. The CDR3 loop spans 15 amino acids. V lost 5 bases, J lost 5 bases, and 5 bases stayed unmatched.

The V call is TRBV7-6, the J call TRBJ2-1; tentatively, D is TRBD2 (5 bases). Trimming removed 3 bases from V and 7 bases from J, with 16 bases in between. The CDR3 extends over 15 amino acids. CDR1 is SGHVS, CDR2 FNYEAQ, per germline. The CDR3 region is CASSFGVRRGNEQFF. CDR3 DNA: TGTGCCAGCAGCTTTGGGGTCCGTAGAGGGAATGAGCAGTTCTTC.

Ten or more counts support this clonotype. The chain uses TRBV7-2 and TRBJ2-7; TRBD2 might be the D (5 bases). Trimming took 0 bases from V and 4 from J, leaving 16 bases between them. The CDR3 spans 16 residues. Looked up from germline, CDR1 is SGHTA and CDR2 is FQGNSA. CDR3 protein: CASSLAFSTGIYEQYF. CDR3 nucleotides: TGTGCCAGCAGCTTAGCGTTTTCCACGGGGATATACGAGCAGTACTTC. Filled out from reference TRBV7-2 and TRBJ2-7, the complete variable domain reads GAGVSQSPSNKVTEKGKDVELRCDPISGHTALYWYRQSLGQGLEFLIYFQGNSAPDKSGLPSDRFSAERTGGSVSTLTIQRTQQEDSAVYLCASSLAFSTGIYEQYFGPGTRLTVT.

This clonotype was seen a single time. V is TRBV7-8 and J is TRBJ2-7; D may match TRBD1 or TRBD2 (5 bases each). The CDR3 has 15 amino acids. CDR1 and CDR2 from the germline V gene are SGHVS and FQNEAQ. Trimming stripped 3 bases from V and 0 bases from J, with 12 bases between. CDR3 sequence: CASSFGTASSYEQYF. CDR3 nucleotide sequence: TGTGCCAGCAGCTTTGGGACCGCGAGCTCCTACGAGCAGTACTTC. The entire variable domain, with the rest obtained from reference TRBV7-8 and TRBJ2-7, is as follows: GAGVSQSPRYKVAKRGQDVALRCDPISGHVSLFWYQQALGQGPEFLTYFQNEAQLDKSGLPSDRFFAERPEGSVSTLKIQRTQQEDSAVYLCASSFGTASSYEQYFGPGTRLTVT.

There are many counts of this clonotype. The J gene is TRBJ2-7, the V gene TRBV7-2; 8 bases align to TRBD2. The germline CDR1 and CDR2 sequences are SGHTA and FQGNSA. The CDR3 is 14 amino acids. The V segment lost 1 base and the J segment 6 bases; nucleotides outside the gene matches: 5. CDR3 amino acids: CASSLVSGRGEQYF. Written as DNA, the CDR3 is TGTGCCAGCAGCTTAGTATCCGGGAGGGGCGAGCAGTACTTC.

The CDR3 protein is CASSHPSGPATYEQYF. The CDR3 DNA is TGCGCCAGCAGCCATCCGTCGGGACCCGCCACCTACGAGCAGTACTTC. The chain has TRBV4-1 and TRBJ2-7; either TRBD1 or TRBD2 may fit D (5 bases each). Per the germline V gene, CDR1 is MGHRA and CDR2 is YSYEKL. The CDR3 loop spans 16 amino acids. The V gene lost 3 bases and the J gene lost 2 bases, with 17 bases spanning the gap.

The CDR3 nucleotides read TGTGCCAGCAGCGGGCCGAACGGAGCGGGAGTAGGGGACTACAATGAGCAGTTCTTC. Translated, it gives CASSGPNGAGVGDYNEQFF. The chain joins TRBV6-1 to TRBJ2-1, with 8 bases aligning to TRBD2. V was clipped by 6 bases and J by 3 bases; unmatched bases: 19. This CDR3 is 19 amino acids long. Germline lookup yields CDR1 MNHNS and CDR2 SASEGT.

The chain is built from TRBV7-6 and TRBJ2-2, with 10 bases lining up with TRBD2. V lost 5 bases to trimming and J lost 4 bases; unmatched junction nucleotides: 7. The germline gives CDR1 SGHVS, CDR2 FNYEAQ. The CDR3 loop spans 16 amino acids. In nucleotides, the CDR3 is TGTGCCAGCAGCCGTCTAGCGGGAGTTGGCACCGGGGAGCTGTTTTTT. Its protein is CASSRLAGVGTGELFF.

J is TRBJ2-4 and V is TRBV12-3 or TRBV12-4; D is perhaps TRBD2 (5 bases). Trimming took 5 bases from V and 2 from J, leaving 13 bases between them. The CDR3 is 15 amino acids. The CDR3 DNA is TGTGCCAGCAGTCAAACCTGGGAGTCCAAAAACATTCAGTACTTC. It codes for CASSQTWESKNIQYF.

This clonotype was observed a few times. V and J are TRBV12-3 or TRBV12-4 and TRBJ2-2; 7 nucleotides match TRBD1. CDR3 length: 16 amino acids. V dropped 5 bases and J dropped 6; count of bases not matched to a gene: 12. In nucleotides, the CDR3 is TGTGCCAGCAGTCTTGACAGGGTCGGGTTGGCCGGGGAGCTGTTTTTT. The encoded protein is CASSLDRVGLAGELFF.

This chain joins TRBV24-1 and TRBJ2-5; 7 bases are a match to TRBD2. The CDR3 is 16 amino acids. V shed 4 bases, J shed 5 bases, and the junction held 12 bases outside the gene matches. Germline V gene sequence: CDR1 KGHDR, CDR2 SFDVKD. CDR3: CATSDNLLGGSETQYF. Written as DNA, the CDR3 is TGTGCCACCAGTGACAACCTTCTCGGGGGGAGCGAGACCCAGTACTTC.

The chain is built from TRBV12-3 or TRBV12-4 and TRBJ1-5, with 7 bases identical to TRBD1. CDR3 length: 14 residues. With V trimmed by 5 bases and J by 5 bases, 6 bases remained unmatched. The CDR3 spells CASSPDTGDQPQHF. The CDR3, as DNA: TGTGCCAGCAGTCCCGACACAGGGGATCAGCCCCAGCATTTT.

J is TRBJ2-1 and V is TRBV11-2; 10 bases fit TRBD2. Trimming cost V 5 bases and J 8 bases; bases outside gene matches: 21. The CDR3 loop spans 19 amino acids. Per germline, CDR1 SGHAT and CDR2 FQNNGV. CDR3: CASSPRLAGALSRGYEQFF. Here the CDR3 DNA reads TGTGCCAGCAGCCCCAGGCTAGCGGGGGCACTATCCCGGGGCTATGAGCAGTTCTTC. Full variable domain (outside the CDR3, taken from reference TRBV11-2 and TRBJ2-1): EAGVAQSPRYKIIEKRQSVAFWCNPISGHATLYWYQQILGQGPKLLIQFQNNGVVDDSQLPKDRFSAERLKGVDSTLKIQPAKLEDSAVYLCASSPRLAGALSRGYEQFFGPGTRLTVL.

This clonotype was seen a few times. The chain has TRBV7-2 and TRBJ2-3; D is perhaps TRBD1 (6 bases). CDR1 is SGHTA, CDR2 FQGNSA, per germline. V was cut by 5 bases and J by 4 bases, with 13 bases left in between. The CDR3 loop spans 14 amino acids. The CDR3 reads CASSPLRGSDTQYF. CDR3 sequence (DNA): TGTGCCAGCAGCCCCCTCAGGGGTTCAGATACGCAGTATTTT. Full variable domain (outside the CDR3, taken from reference TRBV7-2 and TRBJ2-3): GAGVSQSPSNKVTEKGKDVELRCDPISGHTALYWYRQSLGQGLEFLIYFQGNSAPDKSGLPSDRFSAERTGGSVSTLTIQRTQQEDSAVYLCASSPLRGSDTQYFGPGTRLTVL.